The rows below give T cell receptor beta chains drawn from one sample of a study of PD-1 blockade in classical Hodgkin lymphoma. Sequencing used immunoSEQ multiplex PCR; TCRdb keeps in-frame clones, though not all of them. The sample carries about 47,000 clones, 70% to 80% recorded once. This sample comprised peripheral blood mononuclear cells (PBMCs), obtained before the fourth cycle of nivolumab. These receptors were obtained from a human donor with classical Hodgkin lymphoma. Both conserved end residues are part of each CDR3. D genes are given only for firm matches. Clone sizes are given selectively: once, few, many, or a class where the clone is expanded.

>NA|TRBV11-2|TRBJ2-3|NA
CASSFAGHGTDTQYF
TGTGCCAGCAGTTTCGCCGGACATGGGACAGATACGCAGTATTTT
>TRBD1|TRBV9|TRBJ1-5|NA
CASSRDRVGQPQHF
TGTGCCAGCAGCCGAGACAGGGTCGGTCAGCCCCAGCATTTT
>NA|TRBV21-1|TRBJ2-3|NA
CASSKWSGIDTDTQYF
TGTGCCAGCAGCAAATGGAGCGGGATAGACACAGATACGCAGTATTTT
>NA|TRBV7-9|TRBJ2-1|NA
CASSLVLNNEQFF
TGTGCCAGCAGCTTAGTGCTGAACAATGAGCAGTTCTTC
>TRBD2|TRBV11-2|TRBJ2-5|NA
CASSLALAGPSETQYF
TGTGCCAGCAGCTTAGCACTAGCGGGACCCTCAGAGACCCAGTACTTC
>NA|TRBV6-6|TRBJ1-6|NA
CASSIDGAYRPLHF
TGTGCCAGCAGCATAGACGGGGCCTATCGCCCCCTCCACTTT
>NA|TRBV28|TRBJ1-4|NA
CASKQHFATNEKLFF
TGTGCCAGCAAGCAGCATTTTGCAACTAATGAAAAACTGTTTTTT
>NA|TRBV6-1|TRBJ2-4|NA
CASSEALGGAARVALLYIQYF
TGTGCCAGCAGTGAAGCGCTAGGGGGGGCGGCTCGGGTGGCCCTCCTATACATTCAGTACTTC
>TRBD2|TRBV28|TRBJ2-7|NA
CASSLLTSGRGFDEQYF
TGTGCCAGCAGTTTATTGACTAGCGGGAGAGGGTTTGACGAGCAGTACTTC
>NA|TRBV10-3|TRBJ1-2|NA
CATLRAEGIQPNYGYTF
TGTGCCACGCTGCGGGCAGAGGGGATCCAACCAAACTATGGCTACACCTTC
>TRBD1|TRBV7-9|TRBJ1-3|once
CASSPGQGVFSGNTIYF
TGTGCCAGCAGCCCGGGACAGGGGGTATTCTCTGGAAACACCATATATTTT
>NA|TRBV30|TRBJ1-1|NA
CAWGNTEAFF
TGTGCCTGGGGGAACACTGAAGCTTTCTTT
>TRBD1|TRBV29-1|TRBJ1-1|once
CSVAGTELAWGTEAFF
TGCAGCGTTGCCGGGACAGAACTAGCCTGGGGGACTGAAGCTTTCTTT
>TRBD1|TRBV14|TRBJ1-3|NA
CASSYRGLLSGNTIYF
TGTGCCAGCAGCTACAGGGGTCTGCTCTCTGGAAACACCATATATTTT
>TRBD2|TRBV4-2|TRBJ2-7|NA
CASSPGLAGDYEQYF
TGTGCCAGCAGCCCGGGACTAGCGGGGGATTACGAGCAGTACTTC
>NA|TRBV7-8|TRBJ1-1|NA
CASSFIRGTEAFF
TGTGCCAGCAGCTTCATCCGCGGGACTGAAGCTTTCTTT
>NA|TRBV6-1|TRBJ1-2|few
CASSETDWGYGYTF
TGTGCCAGCAGTGAAACGGATTGGGGCTATGGCTACACCTTC
>NA|TRBV6-6|TRBJ1-1|NA
CASNRGNTEAFF
TGTGCCAGCAACCGGGGCAACACTGAAGCTTTCTTT
>NA|TRBV2|TRBJ1-5|NA
CASSEGGEGNQPQHF
TGTGCCAGCAGTGAAGGGGGAGAGGGCAATCAGCCCCAGCATTTT
>TRBD1|TRBV10-2|TRBJ1-1|NA
CASSITGTGNTEAFF
TGCGCCAGCAGTATCACCGGGACAGGGAACACTGAAGCTTTCTTT
>NA|TRBV30|TRBJ1-3|NA
CAWRGGFNTIYF
TGTGCCTGGAGGGGCGGGTTCAACACCATATATTTT
>TRBD1|TRBV9|TRBJ1-4|NA
CASSARTGVVEKLFF
TGTGCCAGCAGCGCCAGGACAGGGGTGGTTGAAAAACTGTTTTTT
>NA|TRBV15|TRBJ1-5|once
CATKDGERQPQHF
TGTGCCACCAAAGACGGCGAGCGTCAGCCCCAGCATTTT
>TRBD1|TRBV6-5|TRBJ1-5|NA
CASRQGVGQPQHF
TGTGCCAGCAGACAGGGGGTCGGGCAGCCCCAGCATTTT
>NA|TRBV12-5|TRBJ1-1|NA
CASGLEPKTTEAFF
TGTGCTAGTGGGCTGGAACCGAAAACCACTGAAGCTTTCTTT
>TRBD1|TRBV7-2|TRBJ2-2|NA
CASSSPKDRGNTGELFF
TGTGCCAGCAGCTCCCCGAAGGACAGGGGGAACACCGGGGAGCTGTTTTTT
>TRBD1|TRBV6-4|TRBJ1-2|NA
CASSADRGYGYTF
TGTGCCAGCAGTGCCGACAGGGGCTATGGCTACACCTTC
>TRBD1|TRBV27|TRBJ2-4|NA
CASSFRGGGAKNIQYF
TGTGCCAGCAGTTTTCGAGGGGGCGGCGCCAAAAACATTCAGTACTTC
>NA|TRBV27|TRBJ1-5|NA
CASSLRRDDQPQHF
TGTGCCAGCAGTCTGAGGAGGGACGATCAGCCCCAGCATTTT
>NA|TRBV6-5|TRBJ1-3|NA
CASSYLYPGSGNTIYF
TGTGCCAGCAGTTACCTTTACCCAGGCTCTGGAAACACCATATATTTT
>TRBD1|TRBV9|TRBJ2-7|NA
CASSVGQSPYEQYF
TGTGCCAGCAGCGTGGGACAGTCGCCCTACGAGCAGTACTTC
>TRBD2|TRBV9|TRBJ2-7|NA
CASSIGGAGAYEQYF
TGTGCCAGCAGCATCGGGGGGGCCGGAGCCTACGAGCAGTACTTC
>TRBD1|TRBV25-1|TRBJ1-2|NA
CASSEVLTGGADYGYTF
TGTGCCAGCAGTGAAGTATTAACAGGGGGCGCAGACTATGGCTACACCTTC
>NA|TRBV19|TRBJ1-2|NA
CASRGGETSNGYTF
TGTGCCAGTAGGGGGGGGGAAACCTCGAATGGCTACACCTTC
>TRBD2|TRBV2|TRBJ2-5|NA
CAASGTVSTSTQYF
TGTGCCGCAAGCGGGACCGTTAGTACTTCGACCCAGTACTTC
>NA|TRBV28|TRBJ1-3|NA
CASSPLRTGERNTIYF
TGTGCCAGCAGTCCCCTAAGGACCGGCGAAAGAAACACCATATATTTT
>NA|TRBV6-1|TRBJ1-5|NA
CASSVLGGNQPQHF
TGTGCCAGCAGTGTCCTAGGGGGGAATCAGCCCCAGCATTTT
>NA|TRBV6-1|TRBJ1-2|few
CASSPIGEPYGYTF
TGTGCCAGCAGCCCAATCGGGGAGCCCTATGGCTACACCTTC
>NA|TRBV7-3|TRBJ2-3|NA
CASSSGLSPYTDTQYF
TGTGCCAGCAGCTCTGGGTTGAGCCCTTACACAGATACGCAGTATTTT
>TRBD1|TRBV19|TRBJ1-1|NA
CASSPRDRRSTEAFF
TGTGCCAGTAGTCCGCGGGACAGAAGGTCCACTGAAGCTTTCTTT
>TRBD1|TRBV2|TRBJ2-5|NA
CASDRGRVETQYF
TGTGCCAGCGACAGGGGGCGCGTGGAGACCCAGTACTTC
>NA|TRBV7-2|TRBJ1-1|NA
CASTPGNTEAFF
TGTGCCAGCACTCCGGGGAACACTGAAGCTTTCTTT
>NA|TRBV5-4|TRBJ2-7|few
CASSLGGEAYEQYF
TGTGCCAGCAGCTTGGGTGGGGAAGCCTACGAGCAGTACTTC
>NA|TRBV9|TRBJ2-1|NA
CASSVAVGDNEQFF
TGTGCCAGCAGCGTAGCCGTAGGAGACAATGAGCAGTTCTTC
>NA|TRBV7-2|TRBJ1-1|NA
CASSSDGGSTEAFF
TGTGCCAGCAGCTCCGATGGAGGGAGCACTGAAGCTTTCTTT
>TRBD2|TRBV28|TRBJ2-3|NA
CASSLLAGRRDTQYF
TGTGCCAGCAGTTTACTAGCGGGACGAAGAGATACGCAGTATTTT
>NA|TRBV2|TRBJ1-2|NA
CASKREGAGGYTF
TGTGCCAGCAAACGAGAGGGCGCGGGGGGCTACACCTTC
>NA|TRBV27|TRBJ1-5|NA
CASRTRPGSNQPQHF
TGTGCCAGCCGAACCCGGCCAGGCTCAAATCAGCCCCAGCATTTT
>NA|TRBV5-1|TRBJ2-2|few
CASSFEDTGELFF
TGCGCCAGCAGCTTTGAGGACACCGGGGAGCTGTTTTTT
>NA|TRBV9|TRBJ1-4|NA
CASSVAPYNEKLFF
TGTGCCAGCAGCGTAGCCCCCTATAATGAAAAACTGTTTTTT
>NA|TRBV7-9|TRBJ2-3|once
CASSKGGDTQYF
TGTGCCAGCAGTAAGGGGGGGGATACGCAGTATTTT
>TRBD1|TRBV9|TRBJ1-1|NA
CASSGYRGPVTEAFF
TGTGCCAGCAGCGGTTACAGGGGGCCGGTCACTGAAGCTTTCTTT